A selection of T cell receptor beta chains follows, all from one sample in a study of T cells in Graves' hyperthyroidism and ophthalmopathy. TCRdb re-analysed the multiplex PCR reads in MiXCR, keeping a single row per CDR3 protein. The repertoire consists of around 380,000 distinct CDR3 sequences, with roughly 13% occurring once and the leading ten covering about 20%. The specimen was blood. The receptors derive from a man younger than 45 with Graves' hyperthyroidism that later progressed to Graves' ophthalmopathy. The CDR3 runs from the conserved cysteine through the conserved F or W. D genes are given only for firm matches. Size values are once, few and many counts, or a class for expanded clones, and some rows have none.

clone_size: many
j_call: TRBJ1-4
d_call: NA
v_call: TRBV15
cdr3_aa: CATSRGGGTNEKLFF
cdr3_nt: TGTGCCACCAGCAGAGGGGGGGGTACTAATGAAAAACTGTTTTTT

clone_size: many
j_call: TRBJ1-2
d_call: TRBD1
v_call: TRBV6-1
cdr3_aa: CASSNPSRTGNYGYTF
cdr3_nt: TGTGCCAGCAGTAACCCATCCCGGACAGGCAACTATGGCTACACCTTC

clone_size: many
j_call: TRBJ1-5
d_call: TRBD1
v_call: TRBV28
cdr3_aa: CASSPGQGQSNQPQHF
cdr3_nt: TGTGCCAGCAGTCCCGGACAGGGGCAGAGCAATCAGCCCCAGCATTTT

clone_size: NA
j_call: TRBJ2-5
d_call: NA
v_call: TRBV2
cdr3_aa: CASSELGRSPETQYF
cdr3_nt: TGTGCCAGCAGTGAATTGGGTCGTAGTCCGGAGACCCAGTACTTC

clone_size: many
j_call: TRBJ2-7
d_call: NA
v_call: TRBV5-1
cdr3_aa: CASSLGPRLAYEQYF
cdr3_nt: TGCGCCAGCAGCTTGGGCCCCCGACTGGCCTACGAGCAGTACTTC

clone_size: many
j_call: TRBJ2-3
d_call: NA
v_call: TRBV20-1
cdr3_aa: CSARDLNTDTQYF
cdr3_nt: TGCAGTGCTAGAGATCTGAACACAGATACGCAGTATTTT

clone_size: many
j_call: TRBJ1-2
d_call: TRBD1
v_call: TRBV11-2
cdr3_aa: CASSPTRTGANYGYTF
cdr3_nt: TGTGCCAGCAGCCCAACCAGGACAGGGGCTAACTATGGCTACACCTTC

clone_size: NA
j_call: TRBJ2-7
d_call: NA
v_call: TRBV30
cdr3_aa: CAWSAGWGSYEQYF
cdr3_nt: TGTGCCTGGAGCGCGGGGTGGGGCTCCTACGAGCAGTACTTC

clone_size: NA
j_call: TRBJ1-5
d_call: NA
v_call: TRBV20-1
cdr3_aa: CSASLTARQPQHF
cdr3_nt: TGCAGTGCTAGTCTAACAGCCAGGCAGCCCCAGCATTTT

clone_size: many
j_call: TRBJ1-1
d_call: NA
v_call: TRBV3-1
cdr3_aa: CASSQEVRLWNTEAFF
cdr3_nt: TGTGCCAGCAGCCAAGAGGTTCGACTCTGGAACACTGAAGCTTTCTTT

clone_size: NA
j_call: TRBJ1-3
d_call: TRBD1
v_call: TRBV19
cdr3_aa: CASSAGTGTAGNTIYF
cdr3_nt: TGTGCCAGTAGTGCCGGGACAGGGACGGCAGGAAACACCATATATTTT

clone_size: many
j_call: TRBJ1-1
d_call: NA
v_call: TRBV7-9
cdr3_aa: CASSLAWEGLEAFF
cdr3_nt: TGTGCCAGCAGCTTAGCGTGGGAGGGCCTCGAGGCTTTCTTT

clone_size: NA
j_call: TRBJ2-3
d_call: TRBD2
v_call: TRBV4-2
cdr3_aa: CASSQTGTSGGDTQYF
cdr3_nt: TGTGCCAGCAGCCAAACCGGGACTAGCGGGGGAGATACGCAGTATTTT

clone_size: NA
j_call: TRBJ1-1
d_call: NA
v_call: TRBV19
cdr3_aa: CATRQARTVAFF
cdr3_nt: TGTGCCACCCGACAGGCGAGAACTGTAGCTTTCTTT

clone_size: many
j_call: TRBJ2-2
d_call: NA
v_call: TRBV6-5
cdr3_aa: CASSYLGWNGELFF
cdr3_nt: TGTGCCAGCAGTTACTTGGGGTGGAACGGGGAGCTGTTTTTT

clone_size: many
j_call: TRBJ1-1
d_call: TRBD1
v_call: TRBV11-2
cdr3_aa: CASSQRTGLTEAFF
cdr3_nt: TGTGCCAGCAGCCAGCGGACAGGCCTAACCGAAGCTTTCTTT

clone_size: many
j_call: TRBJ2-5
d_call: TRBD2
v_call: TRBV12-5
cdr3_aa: CASGLVRFALAGPYLQKTQYF
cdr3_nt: TGTGCTAGTGGTTTGGTACGGTTCGCGCTAGCGGGGCCCTATCTACAAAAGACCCAGTACTTC

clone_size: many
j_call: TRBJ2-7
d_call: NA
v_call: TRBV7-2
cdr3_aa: CASSPAGTNTYEQYF
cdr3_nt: TGTGCCAGCAGCCCCGCCGGGACAAATACCTACGAGCAGTACTTC

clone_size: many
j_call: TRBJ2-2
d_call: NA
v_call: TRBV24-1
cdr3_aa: CATRKGANTGELFF
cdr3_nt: TGTGCCACCAGAAAAGGGGCGAACACCGGGGAGCTGTTTTTT

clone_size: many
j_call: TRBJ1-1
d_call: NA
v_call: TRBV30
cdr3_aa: CAWSVLGEAFF
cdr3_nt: TGTGCCTGGAGTGTTCTAGGGGAAGCTTTCTTT

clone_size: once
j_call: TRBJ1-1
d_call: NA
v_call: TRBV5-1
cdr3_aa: CASSLEGGAGSFF
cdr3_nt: TGCGCCAGCAGCTTGGAAGGGGGGGCTGGGTCTTTCTTT

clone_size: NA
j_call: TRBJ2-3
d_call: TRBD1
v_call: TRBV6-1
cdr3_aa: CASSGRDRGIGAQYF
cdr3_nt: TGTGCCAGCAGTGGCCGGGACAGGGGCATCGGGGCGCAGTATTTT

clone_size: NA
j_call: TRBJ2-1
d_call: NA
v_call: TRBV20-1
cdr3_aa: CSATDQYNEQFF
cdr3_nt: TGCAGTGCAACCGACCAGTACAATGAGCAGTTCTTC

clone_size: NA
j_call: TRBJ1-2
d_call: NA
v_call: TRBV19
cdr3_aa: CASSIGGGPAQSYTF
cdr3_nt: TGTGCCAGTAGTATAGGGGGCGGGCCGGCCCAGAGCTACACCTTC

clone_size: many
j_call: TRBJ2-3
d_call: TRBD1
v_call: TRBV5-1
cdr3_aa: CASSLSGTGTDTQYF
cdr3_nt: TGCGCCAGCAGCTTGTCCGGGACAGGCACAGATACGCAGTATTTT

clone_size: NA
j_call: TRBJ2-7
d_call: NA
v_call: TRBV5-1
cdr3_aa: CASGLRRSYEQYF
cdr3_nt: TGCGCCAGCGGCTTGAGGAGGTCTTACGAGCAGTACTTC

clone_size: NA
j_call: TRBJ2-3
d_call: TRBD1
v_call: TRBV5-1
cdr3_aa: CASSFGQGSSTDTQYF
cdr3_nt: TGCGCCAGCAGCTTTGGACAGGGCAGTAGCACAGATACGCAGTATTTT

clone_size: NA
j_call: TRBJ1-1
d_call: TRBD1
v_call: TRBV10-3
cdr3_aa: CASKGGQGAMNTEAFF
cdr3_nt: TGTGCCTCGAAGGGGGGACAGGGGGCGATGAACACTGAAGCTTTCTTT

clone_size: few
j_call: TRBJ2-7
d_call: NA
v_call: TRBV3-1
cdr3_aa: CASSQDRYKSYEQYF
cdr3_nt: TGTGCCAGCAGCCAAGATCGATACAAGTCCTACGAGCAGTACTTC

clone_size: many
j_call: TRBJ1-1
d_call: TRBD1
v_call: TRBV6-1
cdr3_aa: CASSRTGTANTEAFF
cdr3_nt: TGTGCCAGCAGTCGAACCGGGACAGCGAACACTGAAGCTTTCTTT

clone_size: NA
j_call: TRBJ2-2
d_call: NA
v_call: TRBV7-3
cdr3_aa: CASSLEGWTGELFF
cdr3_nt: TGTGCCAGCAGCTTAGAAGGGTGGACCGGGGAGCTGTTTTTT

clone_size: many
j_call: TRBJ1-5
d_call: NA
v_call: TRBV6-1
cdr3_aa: CASTKGMGSGNQPQHF
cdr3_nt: TGTGCCAGCACCAAGGGAATGGGGTCAGGCAATCAGCCCCAGCATTTT

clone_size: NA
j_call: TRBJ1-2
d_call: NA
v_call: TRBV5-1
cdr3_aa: CASRSTGNYGYTF
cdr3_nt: TGCGCCAGCAGATCAACAGGGAACTATGGCTACACCTTC

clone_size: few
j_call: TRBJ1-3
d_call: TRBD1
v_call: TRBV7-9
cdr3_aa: CASSSGQGASGNTIYF
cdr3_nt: TGTGCCAGCAGCTCAGGACAGGGGGCATCTGGAAACACCATATATTTT

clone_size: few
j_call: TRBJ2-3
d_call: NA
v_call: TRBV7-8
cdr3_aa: CASSLSRIAWVPDTQYF
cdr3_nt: TGTGCCAGCAGCTTAAGTCGTATAGCCTGGGTCCCAGATACGCAGTATTTT

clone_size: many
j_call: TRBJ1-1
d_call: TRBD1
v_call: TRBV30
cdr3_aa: CAWSILDRMNTEAFF
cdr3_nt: TGTGCCTGGAGTATTTTGGACAGGATGAACACTGAAGCTTTCTTT

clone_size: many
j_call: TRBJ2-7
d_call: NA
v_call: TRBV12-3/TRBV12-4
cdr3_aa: CASSLKYEQYF
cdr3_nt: TGTGCCAGCAGCCTTAAATACGAGCAGTACTTC

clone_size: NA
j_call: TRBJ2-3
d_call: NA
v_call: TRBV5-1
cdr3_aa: CATSGRGSTAQYF
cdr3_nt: TGCGCCACCTCGGGGAGGGGGAGTACGGCGCAGTATTTT

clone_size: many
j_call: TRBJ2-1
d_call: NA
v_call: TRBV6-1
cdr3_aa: CASSEESSPGYNEQFF
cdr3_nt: TGTGCCAGCAGTGAAGAGAGCTCCCCAGGCTACAATGAGCAGTTCTTC

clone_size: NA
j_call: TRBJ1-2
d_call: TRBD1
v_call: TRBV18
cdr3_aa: CASSPSGTGYGYTF
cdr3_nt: TGTGCCAGCTCACCCTCCGGGACAGGATATGGCTACACCTTC

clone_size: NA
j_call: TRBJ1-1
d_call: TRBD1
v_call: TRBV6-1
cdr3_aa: CASSTPGQGAPEAFF
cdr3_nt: TGTGCCAGCAGTACCCCGGGACAGGGGGCCCCTGAAGCTTTCTTT

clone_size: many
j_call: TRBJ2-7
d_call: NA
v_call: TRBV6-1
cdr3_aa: CASRWQGTYEQYF
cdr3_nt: TGTGCCAGCAGATGGCAGGGGACCTACGAGCAGTACTTC

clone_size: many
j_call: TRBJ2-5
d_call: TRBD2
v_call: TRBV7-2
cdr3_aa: CASSLSRGAGTQETQYF
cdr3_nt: TGTGCCAGCAGCTTATCGCGGGGGGCGGGGACTCAAGAGACCCAGTACTTC

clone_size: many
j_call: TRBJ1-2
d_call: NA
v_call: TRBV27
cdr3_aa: CASSLVRGLIGGYTF
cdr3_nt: TGTGCCAGCAGTTTAGTGAGGGGATTAATCGGTGGCTACACCTTC

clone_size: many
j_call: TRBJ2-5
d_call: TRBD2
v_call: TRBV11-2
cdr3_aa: CASSSTSGETQYF
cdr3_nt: TGTGCCAGCAGCTCGACTAGCGGGGAGACCCAGTACTTC

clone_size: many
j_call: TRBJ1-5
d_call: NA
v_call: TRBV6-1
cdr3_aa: CASRLRGEGNQPQHF
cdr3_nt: TGTGCCAGCAGGTTGCGCGGGGAGGGCAATCAGCCCCAGCATTTT

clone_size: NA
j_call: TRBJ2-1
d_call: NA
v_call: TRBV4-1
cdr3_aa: CASSQDARASEQFF
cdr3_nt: TGCGCCAGCAGCCAAGATGCTCGGGCATCCGAGCAGTTCTTC